This T cell receptor beta chain was recorded in a study of blood T cell repertoires in COVID-19. Overall study context: There were acute and convalescent COVID-19 samples, and they came from the United States, Italy and Spain. Sample material is recorded as cDNA or gDNA derived from T cells, B-cell-depleted T cells, or PBMCs.

Original processing methods: Nucleated cell number was recorded as an estimate derived from reference gene primer amplification. Assay: immunoSEQ multiplex PCR; the TCRdb copy retains only in-frame clones and omits some. That table gives V, J and clone size, and the DNA gave D and trimming. The data show roughly 62,000 clones, with roughly 92% seen just once and approximately 5% held by the top ten. Germline V gives CDR1 MDHEN, CDR2 SYDVKM. The CDR3 runs to 15 residues. V dropped 5 bases and J dropped 3; count of bases not matched to a gene: 10. The V gene is TRBV28, the J gene TRBJ2-7; 7 nucleotides agree with TRBD1. Sequencing was carried out using peripheral blood. The source of this sequence is a human donor in a cohort sampled during active COVID-19. The CDR3 DNA follows: TGTGCCAGCAGTCCTCCACAGGGGTCTGGCTACGAGCAGTACTTC. As protein: CASSPPQGSGYEQYF.